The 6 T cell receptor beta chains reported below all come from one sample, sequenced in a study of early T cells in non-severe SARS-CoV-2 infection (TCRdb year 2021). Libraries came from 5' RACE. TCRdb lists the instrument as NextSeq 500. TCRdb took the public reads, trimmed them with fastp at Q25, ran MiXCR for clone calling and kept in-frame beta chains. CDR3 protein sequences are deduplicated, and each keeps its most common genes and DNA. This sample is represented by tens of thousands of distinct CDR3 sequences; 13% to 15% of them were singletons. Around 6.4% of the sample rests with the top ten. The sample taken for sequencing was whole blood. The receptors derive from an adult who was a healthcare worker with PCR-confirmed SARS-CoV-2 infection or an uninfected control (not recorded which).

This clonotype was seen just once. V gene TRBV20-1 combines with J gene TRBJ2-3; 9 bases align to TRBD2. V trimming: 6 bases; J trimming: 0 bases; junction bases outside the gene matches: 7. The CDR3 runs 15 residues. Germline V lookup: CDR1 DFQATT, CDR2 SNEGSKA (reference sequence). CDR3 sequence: CSAAGLAPSTDTQYF. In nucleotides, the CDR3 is TGCAGTGCCGCTGGACTAGCGCCAAGCACAGATACGCAGTATTTT.

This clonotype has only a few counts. As DNA, the CDR3 is TGTGCCAGCAATAGGACAGGCTTCATAGCCAAAAACATTCAGTACTTC. This gives the protein CASNRTGFIAKNIQYF. The V call is TRBV21-1, the J call TRBJ2-4; TRBD1, the table's D call, was not compared with the DNA. TRBV21-1 is given as a pseudogene. The CDR3 totals 16 residues.

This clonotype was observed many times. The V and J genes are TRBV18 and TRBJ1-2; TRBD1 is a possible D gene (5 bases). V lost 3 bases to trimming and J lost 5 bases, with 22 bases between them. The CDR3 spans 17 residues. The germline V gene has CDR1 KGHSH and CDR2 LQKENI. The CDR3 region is CASSPSEQGVSPYGYTF. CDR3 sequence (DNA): TGTGCCAGCTCACCGAGCGAGCAGGGTGTCTCCCCTTATGGCTACACCTTC.

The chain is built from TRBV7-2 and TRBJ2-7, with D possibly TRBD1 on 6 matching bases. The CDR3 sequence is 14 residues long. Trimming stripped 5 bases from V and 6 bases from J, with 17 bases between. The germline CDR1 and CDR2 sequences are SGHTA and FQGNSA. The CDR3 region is CASSPRTVLGEQYF. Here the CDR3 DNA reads TGTGCCAGCAGCCCCAGGACAGTCCTGGGCGAGCAGTACTTC.

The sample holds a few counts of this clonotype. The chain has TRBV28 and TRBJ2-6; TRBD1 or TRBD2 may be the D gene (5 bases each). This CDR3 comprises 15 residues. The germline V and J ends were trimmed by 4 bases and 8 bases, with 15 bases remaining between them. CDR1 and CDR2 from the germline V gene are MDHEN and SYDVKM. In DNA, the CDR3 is TGTGCCAGCAGTTATAGCCTTGGGGGTCCCAACGTCCTGACTTTC. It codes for CASSYSLGGPNVLTF.

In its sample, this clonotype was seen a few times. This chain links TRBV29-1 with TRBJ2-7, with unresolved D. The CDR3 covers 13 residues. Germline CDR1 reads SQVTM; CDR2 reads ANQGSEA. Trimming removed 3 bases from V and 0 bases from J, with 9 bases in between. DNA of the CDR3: TGCAGCGTTGATCTGGCCGACTCCTACGAGCAGTACTTC. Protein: CSVDLADSYEQYF.